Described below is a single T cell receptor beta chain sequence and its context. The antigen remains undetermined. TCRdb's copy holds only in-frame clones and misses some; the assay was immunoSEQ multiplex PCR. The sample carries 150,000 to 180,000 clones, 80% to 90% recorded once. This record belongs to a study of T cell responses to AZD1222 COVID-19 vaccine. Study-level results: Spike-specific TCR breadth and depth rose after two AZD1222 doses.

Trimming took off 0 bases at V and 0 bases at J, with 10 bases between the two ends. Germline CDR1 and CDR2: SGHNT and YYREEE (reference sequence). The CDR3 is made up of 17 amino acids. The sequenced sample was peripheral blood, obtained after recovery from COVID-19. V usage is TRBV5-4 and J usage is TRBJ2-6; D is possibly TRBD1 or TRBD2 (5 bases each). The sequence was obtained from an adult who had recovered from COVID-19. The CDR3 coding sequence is TGTGCCAGCAGCTTGGTCAGGGCGGGCTCTGGGGCCAACGTCCTGACTTTC. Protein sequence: CASSLVRAGSGANVLTF.